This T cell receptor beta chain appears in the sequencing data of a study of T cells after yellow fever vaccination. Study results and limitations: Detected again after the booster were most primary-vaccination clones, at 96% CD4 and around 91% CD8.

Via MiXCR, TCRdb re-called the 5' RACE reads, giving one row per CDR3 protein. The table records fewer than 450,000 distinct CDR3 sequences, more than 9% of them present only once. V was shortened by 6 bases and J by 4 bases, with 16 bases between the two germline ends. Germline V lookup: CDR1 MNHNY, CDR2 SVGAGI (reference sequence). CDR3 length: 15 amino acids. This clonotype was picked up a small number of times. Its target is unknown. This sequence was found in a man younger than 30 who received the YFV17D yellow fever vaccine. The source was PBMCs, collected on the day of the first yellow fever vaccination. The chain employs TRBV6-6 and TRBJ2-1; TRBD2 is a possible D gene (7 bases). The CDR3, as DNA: TGTGCCAGCAGATATGGGGGGGGGCTTTACAATGAGCAGTTCTTC. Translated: CASRYGGGLYNEQFF.